This T cell receptor beta chain was captured in a study of blood T cell dynamics during melanoma immunotherapy. Germline values: CDR1 SEHNR, CDR2 FQNEAQ (reference sequence). V was pared by 5 bases and J by 0 bases, with 18 bases between. CDR3 length: 17 amino acids. Time point indicated: week 3, after first cycle of checkpoint inhibitor. Patients had no prior systemic cancer treatment, immunosuppressants or other active cancers. Study findings and constraints: Unlike progressors, later disease-control patients had W3 repertoires gaining clonality or diversity. It remained unknown if the driving T cell clones were melanoma-specific.

The assay was immunoSEQ multiplex PCR, and TCRdb's table has in-frame clones only and misses some. The profile covers more than 10,000 clones, with around 80% appearing a single time and around 24% taken by the ten largest. Turning to this clone: What it recognizes is unknown.

The receptor's source is a human donor with melanoma. The chain combines TRBV7-9 with TRBJ2-3; D is perhaps TRBD1 or TRBD2 (5 bases each). The input for sequencing was blood, taken from a patient treated with checkpoint blockade. The CDR3 sequence: CASSLTLAGTSTDTQYF. The CDR3 region has the DNA TGTGCCAGCAGCCTAACCCTAGCCGGGACGAGCACAGATACGCAGTATTTT.